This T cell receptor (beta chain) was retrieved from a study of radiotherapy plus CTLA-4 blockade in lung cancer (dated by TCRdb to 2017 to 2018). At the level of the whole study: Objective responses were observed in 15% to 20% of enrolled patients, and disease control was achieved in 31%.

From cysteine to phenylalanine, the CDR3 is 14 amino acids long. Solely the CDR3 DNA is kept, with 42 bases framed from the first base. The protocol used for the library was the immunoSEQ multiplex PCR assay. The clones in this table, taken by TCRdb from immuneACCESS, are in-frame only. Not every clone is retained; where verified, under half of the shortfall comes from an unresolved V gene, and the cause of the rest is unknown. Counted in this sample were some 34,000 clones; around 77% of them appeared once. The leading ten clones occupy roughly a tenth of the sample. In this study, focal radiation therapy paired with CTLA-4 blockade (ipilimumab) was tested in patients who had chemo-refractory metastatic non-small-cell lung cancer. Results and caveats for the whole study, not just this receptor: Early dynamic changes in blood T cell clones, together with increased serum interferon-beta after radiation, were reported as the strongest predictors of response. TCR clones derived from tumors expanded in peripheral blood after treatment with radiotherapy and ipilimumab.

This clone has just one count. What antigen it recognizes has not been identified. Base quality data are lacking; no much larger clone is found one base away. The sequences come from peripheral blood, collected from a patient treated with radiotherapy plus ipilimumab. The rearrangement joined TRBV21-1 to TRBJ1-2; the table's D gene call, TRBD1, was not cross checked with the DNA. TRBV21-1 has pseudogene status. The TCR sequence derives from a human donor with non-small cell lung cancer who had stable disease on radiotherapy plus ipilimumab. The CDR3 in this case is CASSDSTGNYGYTF. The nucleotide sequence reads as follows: TGTGCCAGCAGTGACTCGACAGGCAACTATGGCTACACCTTC.